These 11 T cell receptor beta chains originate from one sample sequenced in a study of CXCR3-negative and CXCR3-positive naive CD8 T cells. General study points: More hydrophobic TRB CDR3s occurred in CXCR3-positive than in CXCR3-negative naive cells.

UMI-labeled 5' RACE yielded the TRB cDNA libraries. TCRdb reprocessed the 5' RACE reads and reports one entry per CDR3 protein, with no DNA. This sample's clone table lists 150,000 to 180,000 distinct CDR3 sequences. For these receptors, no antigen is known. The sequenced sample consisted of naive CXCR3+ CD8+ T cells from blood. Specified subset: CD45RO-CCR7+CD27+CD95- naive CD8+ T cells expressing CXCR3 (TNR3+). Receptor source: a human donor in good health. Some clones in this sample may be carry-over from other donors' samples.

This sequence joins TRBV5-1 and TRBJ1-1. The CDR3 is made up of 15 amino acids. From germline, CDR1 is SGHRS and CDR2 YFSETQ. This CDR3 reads CASSSLTDVETEAFF.

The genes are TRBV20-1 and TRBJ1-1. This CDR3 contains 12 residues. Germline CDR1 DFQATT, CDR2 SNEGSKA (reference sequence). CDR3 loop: CSARLRDTEAFF.

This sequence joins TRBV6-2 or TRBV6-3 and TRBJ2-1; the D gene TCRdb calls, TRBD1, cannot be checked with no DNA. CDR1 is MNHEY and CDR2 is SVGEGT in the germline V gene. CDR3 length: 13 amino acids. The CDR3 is CASSTGGVNEQFF.

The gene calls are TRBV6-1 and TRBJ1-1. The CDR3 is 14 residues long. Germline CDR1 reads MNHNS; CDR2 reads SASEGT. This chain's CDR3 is CASRATQQNTEAFF.

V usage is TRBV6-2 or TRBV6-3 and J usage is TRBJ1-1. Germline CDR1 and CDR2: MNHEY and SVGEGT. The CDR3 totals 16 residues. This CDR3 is CASSYVITKGVTEAFF.

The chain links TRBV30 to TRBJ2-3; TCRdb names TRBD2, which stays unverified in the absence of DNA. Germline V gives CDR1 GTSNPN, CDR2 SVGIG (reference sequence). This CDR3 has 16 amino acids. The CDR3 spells CAWTKPPEAASDTQYF.

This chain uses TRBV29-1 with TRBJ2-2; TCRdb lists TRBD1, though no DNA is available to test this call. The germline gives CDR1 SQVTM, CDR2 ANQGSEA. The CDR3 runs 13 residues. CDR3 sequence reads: CSAGTGNTGELFF.

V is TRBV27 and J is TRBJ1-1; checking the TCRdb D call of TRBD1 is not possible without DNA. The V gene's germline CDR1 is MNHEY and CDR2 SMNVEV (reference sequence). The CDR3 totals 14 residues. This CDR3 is CATAVGQGWTEASF.

The CDR3 loop reads CASSLYRAGGGTDTQYF. The V gene is TRBV11-2, the J gene TRBJ2-7; TCRdb's D call of TRBD2 is untestable without DNA. From germline, CDR1 is SGHAT and CDR2 FQNNGV. The CDR3 runs 17 residues.

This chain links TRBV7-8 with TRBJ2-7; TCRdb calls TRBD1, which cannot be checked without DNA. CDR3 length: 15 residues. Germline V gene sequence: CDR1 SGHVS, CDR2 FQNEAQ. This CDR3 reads CASNHAFTGGYEQYF. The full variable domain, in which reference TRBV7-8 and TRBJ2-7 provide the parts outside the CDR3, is GAGVSQSPRYKVAKRGQDVALRCDPISGHVSLFWYQQALGQGPEFLTYFQNEAQLDKSGLPSDRFFAERPEGSVSTLKIQRTQQEDSAVYLCASNHAFTGGYEQYFGPGTRLTVT.

The CDR3 reads CASSLENRAYEQYF. The V gene is TRBV7-9, the J gene TRBJ2-7. The CDR3 contains 14 residues. Germline CDR1 is SEHNR and CDR2 is FQNEAQ (reference sequence).